A selection of T cell receptor beta chains follows, all from one sample in a study of T cell repertoires in cytomegalovirus infection. For these TCRs, the target antigens are not known. Each CDR3 protein gets one entry after TCRdb re-called the reads with MiXCR. The sample lists about 310,000 distinct CDR3 sequences, 20% to 30% occurring once. Source: cultured PBMCs, taken from culture after CMV antigen stimulation. Source of these receptors: a human donor in good health (CMV status not recorded). Some clones in this sample may be carry-over from other donors' samples. Both conserved end residues are part of each CDR3. The D gene is left open where the match is weak. Some rows have no size entry. The others give once, few or many, or a class for an expanded clone.

J	V	size	D	CDR3	DNA
TRBJ2-1	TRBV15	.	.	CATRSGLNSYNEQFF	TGTGCCACCAGATCCGGACTTAACTCCTACAATGAGCAGTTCTTC
TRBJ2-1	TRBV10-3	.	.	CAISAATASIVSRNEQFF	TGTGCCATCAGTGCCGCGACAGCATCTATAGTTTCTCGCAATGAGCAGTTCTTC
TRBJ2-3	TRBV20-1	few	.	CSGGRIDTQYF	TGCAGTGGGGGTAGAATAGATACGCAGTATTTT
TRBJ2-3	TRBV12-3/TRBV12-4	.	TRBD2	CASSYRLAATDTQYF	TGTGCCAGCAGTTACCGACTAGCGGCCACAGATACGCAGTATTTT
TRBJ2-1	TRBV30	.	TRBD2	CALGLAGGLEQFF	TGTGCTTTGGGACTAGCGGGAGGGCTTGAGCAGTTCTTC
TRBJ2-1	TRBV2	.	.	CASTSAGLSYNEQFF	TGTGCCAGCACATCAGCGGGCCTCTCCTACAATGAGCAGTTCTTC
TRBJ2-7	TRBV7-2	many	.	CASTPSSGSYEQYF	TGTGCCAGCACCCCCTCGAGCGGATCCTACGAGCAGTACTTC
TRBJ2-1	TRBV7-8	many	TRBD2	CASSLYSGSRNEQFF	TGTGCCAGCAGCTTATATAGCGGGAGTCGGAATGAGCAGTTCTTC
TRBJ2-7	TRBV7-4	.	.	CASSPPSFYEQYF	TGTGCCAGCAGCCCTCCCTCCTTCTACGAGCAGTACTTC
TRBJ1-6	TRBV6-2/TRBV6-3	.	.	CASSKGRNRQDSPLHF	TGTGCCAGCAGCAAGGGGCGAAACCGACAGGATTCACCCCTCCACTTT
TRBJ2-7	TRBV7-8	few	.	CASSPLLAGTGSYEQYF	TGTGCCAGCAGCCCGCTCCTGGCAGGGACGGGCTCCTACGAGCAGTACTTC
TRBJ2-2	TRBV12-5	.	.	CASGPDGTGELFF	TGTGCTAGTGGTCCTGACGGCACCGGGGAGCTGTTTTTT
TRBJ2-1	TRBV11-3	few	.	CASSRVRSSYNEQFF	TGTGCCAGCAGCAGAGTAAGAAGCTCCTACAATGAGCAGTTCTTC
TRBJ2-1	TRBV7-4	few	.	CASSLVYGGGINNEQFF	TGTGCCAGCAGCTTAGTCTATGGGGGAGGAATTAACAATGAGCAGTTCTTC
TRBJ2-1	TRBV24-1	few	.	CATSDWTGHLYNEQFF	TGTGCCACCAGTGATTGGACGGGACACCTTTACAATGAGCAGTTCTTC
TRBJ2-3	TRBV12-3/TRBV12-4	.	.	CASSSVADTQYF	TGTGCCAGCAGTTCGGTTGCAGATACGCAGTATTTT
TRBJ1-3	TRBV29-1	few	.	CSAVGTSGNTIYF	TGCAGCGCCGTCGGGACCTCTGGAAACACCATATATTTT
TRBJ2-3	TRBV4-3	.	TRBD2	CASSQAGRGTDTQYF	TGCGCCAGCAGCCAAGCCGGGAGGGGTACAGATACGCAGTATTTT
TRBJ1-5	TRBV28	.	TRBD1	CASSPQGQGDQPQHF	TGTGCCAGCAGTCCCCAGGGACAGGGGGATCAGCCCCAGCATTTT
TRBJ1-1	TRBV11-2	.	.	CASSSIGEGMSEAFF	TGTGCCAGCAGCTCCATTGGTGAGGGCATGTCTGAAGCTTTCTTT
TRBJ2-3	TRBV5-6	many	.	CASSLGGFTDTQYF	TGTGCCAGCAGCTTGGGAGGGTTCACAGATACGCAGTATTTT
TRBJ1-5	TRBV6-5	few	.	CASSRGRGNNQPQHF	TGTGCCAGCAGTCGTGGTAGAGGAAACAATCAGCCCCAGCATTTT
TRBJ1-6	TRBV14	once	.	CASSPITRNSPLHF	TGTGCCAGCAGTCCAATTACGAGGAATTCACCCCTCCACTTT
TRBJ2-3	TRBV7-2	.	TRBD2	CASRIAGLAGTDTQYF	TGTGCCTCCCGGATCGCCGGCCTAGCGGGAACAGATACGCAGTATTTT
TRBJ1-5	TRBV6-2/TRBV6-3	many	TRBD1	CASTPRIDRGSNQPQHF	TGTGCCAGCACCCCCCGGATAGACAGGGGTAGCAATCAGCCCCAGCATTTT
TRBJ2-3	TRBV7-2	many	.	CASSLVRDTQYF	TGTGCCAGCAGCTTAGTTCGAGATACGCAGTATTTT
TRBJ2-1	TRBV6-2/TRBV6-3	few	TRBD1	CASSEWTGAGRNEQFF	TGTGCCAGCAGCGAGTGGACAGGGGCTGGTAGGAATGAGCAGTTCTTC
TRBJ2-3	TRBV19	few	.	CASTWDPNTDTQYF	TGTGCCAGTACGTGGGACCCCAACACAGATACGCAGTATTTT
TRBJ2-3	TRBV12-3/TRBV12-4	few	.	CASSFTGNPFDTQYF	TGTGCCAGCAGTTTTACAGGGAATCCCTTCGATACGCAGTATTTT
TRBJ2-7	TRBV7-2	few	.	CASSFLGTSYEQYF	TGTGCCAGCAGCTTCTTAGGGACCTCCTACGAGCAGTACTTC
TRBJ1-3	TRBV2	few	TRBD1	CASRQTGISGNTIYF	TGTGCCAGCAGGCAGACAGGGATCTCTGGAAACACCATATATTTT
TRBJ2-5	TRBV7-4	.	TRBD1	CASSSKGQGETQYF	TGTGCCAGCAGCTCCAAAGGACAGGGCGAGACCCAGTACTTC
TRBJ1-2	TRBV19	.	.	CATRTVPANYGYTF	TGTGCCACCAGGACAGTTCCCGCTAACTATGGCTACACCTTC
TRBJ2-3	TRBV11-2	few	.	CATTIGSPTDTQYF	TGTGCCACCACTATTGGCAGTCCCACAGATACGCAGTATTTT
TRBJ1-5	TRBV27	few	TRBD1	CASSSGQGGWGNQPQHF	TGTGCCAGCAGTTCCGGACAGGGTGGTTGGGGCAATCAGCCCCAGCATTTT
TRBJ2-5	TRBV30	.	.	CAWSVRGFGETQYF	TGTGCCTGGAGTGTACGAGGATTCGGAGAGACCCAGTACTTC
TRBJ2-3	TRBV2	.	TRBD2	CASSSGLAGRDTQYF	TGTGCCAGCAGTTCCGGACTAGCGGGAAGAGATACGCAGTATTTT
TRBJ1-4	TRBV9	.	.	CASSASGTTNEKLFF	TGTGCCAGCAGCGCCTCCGGGACAACTAATGAAAAACTGTTTTTT
TRBJ2-3	TRBV2	few	.	CASSGPPSTRPLDTQYF	TGTGCCAGCAGTGGGCCACCGTCTACCCGACCCTTAGATACGCAGTATTTT
TRBJ2-3	TRBV12-3/TRBV12-4	.	.	CASSQYTDTQYF	TGTGCCAGCAGTCAATACACAGATACGCAGTATTTT
TRBJ1-4	TRBV6-1	many	.	CASSPGTEKLFF	TGTGCCAGCAGTCCTGGGACAGAAAAACTGTTTTTT
TRBJ2-3	TRBV29-1	.	.	CSVEGRGTSSTDTQYF	TGCAGCGTTGAGGGCCGCGGAACTTCTAGCACAGATACGCAGTATTTT
TRBJ1-3	TRBV28	.	.	CASSLEPSGNTIYF	TGTGCCAGCAGTTTAGAACCCTCTGGAAACACCATATATTTT
TRBJ2-1	TRBV29-1	.	TRBD2	CSVTGLAGPLYNEQFF	TGCAGCGTCACGGGACTAGCGGGACCCCTATACAATGAGCAGTTCTTC
TRBJ2-1	TRBV28	.	TRBD2	CASSTPNVRRGRASNEQFF	TGTGCCAGCAGTACCCCTAATGTGCGGCGCGGGAGGGCCTCTAATGAGCAGTTCTTC
TRBJ2-3	TRBV6-2/TRBV6-3	few	TRBD2	CASSYLTGTSGLITDTQYF	TGTGCCAGCAGTTACCTGACCGGGACTAGCGGGCTCATCACAGATACGCAGTATTTT
TRBJ2-7	TRBV7-9	.	TRBD2	CASRTTDVGGVEDEQYF	TGTGCCAGCAGAACCACCGACGTGGGGGGGGTTGAGGACGAGCAGTACTTC
TRBJ2-4	TRBV7-4	.	.	CASSSRGLAKNIQYF	TGTGCCAGCAGCTCCCGGGGGCTAGCCAAAAACATTCAGTACTTC
TRBJ2-1	TRBV12-5	few	.	CASGLVGLGAQFF	TGTGCTAGTGGTTTGGTAGGTCTCGGGGCGCAGTTCTTC
TRBJ2-4	TRBV7-2	many	.	CASSTRQINIQYF	TGTGCCAGCAGCACCCGACAGATAAACATTCAGTACTTC
TRBJ1-4	TRBV7-8	.	.	CASSLHPTGTFEKLFF	TGTGCCAGCAGCTTACATCCCACAGGGACATTTGAAAAACTGTTTTTT
TRBJ2-7	TRBV28	.	.	CASSPPPSYEQYF	TGTGCCAGCAGTCCACCCCCCTCCTACGAGCAGTACTTC
TRBJ1-2	TRBV6-5	few	.	CASSYSLAYRGGYTF	TGTGCCAGCAGTTACTCGTTAGCGTATCGTGGTGGCTACACCTTC
TRBJ2-4	TRBV7-8	.	TRBD2	CASSPGLADLLLAKNIQYF	TGTGCCAGCAGCCCTGGACTAGCGGATTTATTACTAGCCAAAAACATTCAGTACTTC
TRBJ2-1	TRBV6-2/TRBV6-3	.	TRBD2	CASSYLAGISYNEQFF	TGTGCCAGCAGTTACCTAGCGGGAATCTCCTACAATGAGCAGTTCTTC
TRBJ2-1	TRBV19	few	TRBD2	CASSIVASGSSYNEQFF	TGTGCCAGTAGTATAGTGGCTAGCGGCAGCTCCTACAATGAGCAGTTCTTC
TRBJ2-5	TRBV7-2	.	.	CASSSVWMGSETQYF	TGTGCCAGCAGCTCCGTTTGGATGGGGTCAGAGACCCAGTACTTC